What follows is one TCR beta chain and its context. The antigen is not known. One end of the junction is discordant with germline, which a read error may explain. The source of the sample is a study of cytomegalovirus exposure and HLA in healthy donors. Study-level results: No immune exposure information besides CMV serostatus was available. Across donors, most TCRs were seen rarely, yet some public ones were widespread.

Nominal health characterized the donors when sampled, though unrecorded immune exposures were likely. The CDR3 length is 18 residues. Per germline, CDR1 MNHEY and CDR2 SMNVEV (reference sequence). The study ran its PCR with 60 Vbeta and 13 Jbeta primers. The table came from immunoSEQ multiplex PCR; TCRdb's copy has only in-frame clones and leaves some out. In the table there are about 83,000 clones, approximately 75% of which are singletons. This sequence originates from a man aged 55 to 69 in good health and CMV-seronegative. The specimen sequenced was PBMCs. The J gene is TRBJ2-2, the V gene TRBV27; TRBD1 aligns across 11 bases. CDR3 region: CSWGLRTGGLRNTGELFF. As DNA, the CDR3 is TGCTCCTGGGGGTTAAGGACAGGGGGCCTAAGGAACACCGGGGAGCTGTTTTTT.